This TCR beta chain was retrieved from a study of blood T cell repertoires in COVID-19 (dated by TCRdb to between 2020 and 2021). With regard to the full study: Samples covering the acute and convalescent phases of COVID-19 were provided by collaborators in the United States, Italy and Spain. The material from the prospective study consisted of cDNA or gDNA derived from T cells, B-cell-depleted T cells, or PBMCs. The dataset comprised deeply sampled blood TCRbeta repertoires from subjects exposed to, actively infected with, or recovered from COVID-19. The repertoires were released in a freely available public database intended as a resource for research on the immune response to SARS-CoV-2. Samples were obtained from the ongoing ImmuneRACE study (first 160 participants) and from roughly 1,300 subjects provided by 6 global collaborators. A de-identified subject ID, COVID-19 status, age in years and sex were almost always included in the sample metadata. Where available, HLA class I and class II types were taken from metadata supplied by the sample provider and were not determined by assay-based typing. The study at large found these results: How much clinical and demographic metadata was included differed by source and by participant, and the metadata was provided uncurated.

A second Seattle source provided samples from volunteer blood donors who had recovered from COVID-19. Whole blood was collected in K2EDTA tubes by collaborating institutions according to the institutions' own protocols. For TCRbeta analysis, collaborator samples were shipped as frozen whole blood, as isolated PBMCs, or as DNA extracted from either sample type. The immunoSEQ Assay, a bias-controlled multiplex PCR, was used to amplify TCRbeta CDR3 regions from genomic DNA. The authors processed their data as follows. Within the assay, amplification of reference gene primers was used to estimate how many nucleated cells each sample contained. Sequence reads were collapsed and filtered to measure the absolute abundance of every unique TCRbeta CDR3 rearrangement. For each sample, productive Simpson clonality was calculated by taking the square root of Simpson's diversity index across productive rearrangements. TCRdb re-hosts the immuneACCESS table, in-frame sequences only. Its copies lack some clones; in the studies checked, an unresolved V gene accounts for under half of them, and the cause for the rest is not known. The DNA was the basis for D and trimming; V, J and clone size are from that table. This sample holds some 230,000 clones; approximately 81% were observed only once. Approximately 5% of the sample is taken by the ten largest.

This clone has a single count. Its binding antigen is unknown. No quality values exist for individual bases; no much larger clone is one base distant. The CDR3 goes from the cysteine to the phenylalanine over 14 residues. CDR3 DNA is the only sequence kept; it has 42 bases, read in frame from the first base. The CDR1 and CDR2 encoded by the germline V gene are SGHDN and FVKESK. Deletion took 4 bases off V and 3 bases off J, with a span of 9 bases between the germline ends. This sequence was found in a woman aged 55-69 years who had recovered from COVID-19. In this chain, TRBV14 is recombined with TRBJ1-4; the best D guess is TRBD1, with 6 bases matching. Material for sequencing was peripheral blood. The DNA sequence is TGTGCCAGCAGCCGACAGGCCCCTAATGAAAAACTGTTTTTT. It encodes CASSRQAPNEKLFF.